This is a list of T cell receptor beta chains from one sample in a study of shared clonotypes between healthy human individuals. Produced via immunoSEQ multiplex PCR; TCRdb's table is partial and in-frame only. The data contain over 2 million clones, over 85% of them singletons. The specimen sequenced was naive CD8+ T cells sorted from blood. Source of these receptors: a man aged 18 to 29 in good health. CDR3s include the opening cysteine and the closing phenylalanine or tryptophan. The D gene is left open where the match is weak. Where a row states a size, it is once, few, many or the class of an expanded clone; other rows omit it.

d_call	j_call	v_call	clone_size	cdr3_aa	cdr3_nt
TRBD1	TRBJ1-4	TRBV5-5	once	CASSLLRTGRDLREKLFF	TGTGCCAGCAGCTTGCTGCGGACAGGGAGGGACTTGAGGGAAAAACTGTTTTTT
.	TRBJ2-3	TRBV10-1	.	CASSEDRDTQYF	TGCGCCAGCAGTGAGGACCGAGATACGCAGTATTTT
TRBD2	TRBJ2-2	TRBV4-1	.	CASSQVAGVGTGELFF	TGCGCCAGCAGCCAAGTAGCGGGAGTCGGAACCGGGGAGCTGTTTTTT
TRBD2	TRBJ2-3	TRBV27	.	CASSLLTPAGASDTQYF	TGTGCCAGCAGTTTATTAACCCCCGCGGGAGCCTCAGATACGCAGTATTTT
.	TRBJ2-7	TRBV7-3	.	CASSFRGPGYEQYF	TGTGCCAGCAGCTTCAGGGGCCCTGGCTACGAGCAGTACTTC
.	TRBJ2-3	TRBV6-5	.	CASSYSETDTQYF	TGTGCCAGCAGTTACTCGGAGACAGATACGCAGTATTTT
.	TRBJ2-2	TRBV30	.	CACIPPNTGELFF	TGTGCCTGCATCCCCCCGAACACCGGGGAGCTGTTTTTT
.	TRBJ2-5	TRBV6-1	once	CASTDGTSSETQYF	TGTGCCAGCACCGATGGGACGTCCTCGGAGACCCAGTACTTC
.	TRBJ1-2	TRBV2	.	CASSEDVDPFYGYTF	TGTGCCAGCAGTGAAGATGTGGACCCCTTCTATGGCTACACCTTC
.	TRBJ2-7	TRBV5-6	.	CASAQGANEQYF	TGTGCCAGCGCACAGGGCGCAAACGAGCAGTACTTC
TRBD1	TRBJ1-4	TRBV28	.	CASNRGFSPMTATNEKLFF	TGTGCCAGCAACAGGGGCTTCAGTCCCATGACGGCAACTAATGAAAAACTGTTTTTT
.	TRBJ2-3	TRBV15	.	CATSRDNSVGDTQYF	TGTGCCACCAGCAGAGATAATAGCGTTGGAGATACGCAGTATTTT
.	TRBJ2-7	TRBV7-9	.	CASSPRGGYEQYF	TGTGCCAGCAGCCCCAGGGGAGGCTACGAGCAGTACTTC
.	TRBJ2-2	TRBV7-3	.	CASSPDPRGELFF	TGTGCCAGCAGCCCAGACCCACGGGGGGAGCTGTTTTTT
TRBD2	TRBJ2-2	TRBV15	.	CATSRDQRTSGRAGPGELFF	TGTGCCACCAGCAGAGATCAGAGGACTAGCGGGAGGGCCGGTCCCGGGGAGCTGTTTTTT
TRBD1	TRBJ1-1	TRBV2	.	CASRGTGVTEAFF	TGTGCCAGCAGGGGGACAGGGGTCACTGAAGCTTTCTTT
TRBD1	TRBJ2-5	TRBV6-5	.	CASSYSRDRAPETQYF	TGTGCCAGCAGTTACTCAAGGGACAGGGCCCCAGAGACCCAGTACTTC
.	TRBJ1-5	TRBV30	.	CAWSQGANQPQHF	TGTGCCTGGTCCCAAGGAGCAAATCAGCCCCAGCATTTT
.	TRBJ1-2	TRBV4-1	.	CASSQGGGAIYGYTF	TGCGCCAGCAGCCAAGGTGGGGGGGCTATCTATGGCTACACCTTC
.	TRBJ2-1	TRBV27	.	CASSGTGPLVNEQFF	TGTGCCAGCAGTGGAACAGGGCCCTTGGTCAATGAGCAGTTCTTC
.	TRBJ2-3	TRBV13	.	CASSPSGTADTQYF	TGTGCCAGCAGCCCATCAGGGACCGCAGATACGCAGTATTTT
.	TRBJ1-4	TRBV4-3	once	CASSQEIGPGEKLFF	TGCGCCAGCAGCCAAGAGATAGGGCCGGGTGAAAAACTGTTTTTT
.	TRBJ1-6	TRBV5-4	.	CASSLNDSPLHF	TGTGCCAGCAGTCTCAACGATTCACCCCTCCACTTT
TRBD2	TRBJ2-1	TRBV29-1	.	CSVEVSGSGYGEQFF	TGCAGCGTTGAAGTAAGCGGGAGTGGGTACGGCGAGCAGTTCTTC
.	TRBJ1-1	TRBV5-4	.	CASSEEFGYTEAFF	TGTGCCAGCAGCGAGGAATTTGGGTACACTGAAGCTTTCTTT
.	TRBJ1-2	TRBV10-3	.	CAISESTDRVAEYGYTF	TGTGCCATCAGTGAGTCGACGGACAGAGTTGCGGAATATGGCTACACCTTC
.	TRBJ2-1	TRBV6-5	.	CASSVRDTYNEQFF	TGTGCCAGCAGTGTCCGGGACACTTACAATGAGCAGTTCTTC
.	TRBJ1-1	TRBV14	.	CASSGQGITEAFF	TGTGCCAGCAGCGGGCAGGGGATCACTGAAGCTTTCTTT
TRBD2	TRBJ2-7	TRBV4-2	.	CASSQVTSGEYYEQYF	TGTGCCAGCAGCCAAGTCACTAGCGGGGAATACTACGAGCAGTACTTC
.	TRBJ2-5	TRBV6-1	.	CASKETVPSQETQYF	TGTGCCAGCAAGGAGACAGTACCGTCACAAGAGACCCAGTACTTC
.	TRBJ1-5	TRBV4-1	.	CASSQELAINQPQHF	TGCGCCAGCAGCCAAGAATTGGCCATCAATCAGCCCCAGCATTTT
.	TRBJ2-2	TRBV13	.	CASSEPGRNTGELFF	TGTGCCAGCAGCGAACCAGGGAGGAACACCGGGGAGCTGTTTTTT
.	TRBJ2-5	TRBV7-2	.	CASSLVLAGLETQYF	TGTGCCAGCAGCTTAGTCCTAGCAGGGTTAGAGACCCAGTACTTC
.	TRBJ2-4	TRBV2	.	CASSGDGAVKNIQYF	TGTGCCAGCAGTGGCGACGGGGCAGTCAAAAACATTCAGTACTTC
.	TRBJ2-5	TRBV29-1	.	CSVYGGPFQETQYF	TGCAGCGTTTACGGGGGGCCCTTTCAAGAGACCCAGTACTTC
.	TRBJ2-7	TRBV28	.	CASEGGVSYEQYF	TGTGCCAGTGAAGGTGGGGTCTCCTACGAGCAGTACTTC
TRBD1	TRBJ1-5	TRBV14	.	CASSQGSTGTQHF	TGTGCCAGCAGCCAAGGATCGACAGGGACCCAGCATTTT
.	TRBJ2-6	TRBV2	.	CASSGGISGANVLTF	TGTGCCAGCAGTGGCGGGATCTCTGGGGCCAACGTCCTGACTTTC
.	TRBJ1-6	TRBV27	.	CASTTTDFNSPLHF	TGTGCCAGCACCACGACAGATTTTAATTCACCCCTCCACTTT
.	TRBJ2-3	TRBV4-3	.	CASSQVGPLSLSTDTQYF	TGCGCCAGCAGCCAAGTGGGGCCCCTGAGCTTGAGCACAGATACGCAGTATTTT
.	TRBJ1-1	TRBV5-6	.	CASSLDRFPTEAFF	TGTGCCAGCAGCTTGGACAGGTTCCCCACTGAAGCTTTCTTT
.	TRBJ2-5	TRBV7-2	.	CASSLARSGGTQYF	TGTGCCAGCAGCTTAGCGAGGAGCGGTGGGACCCAGTACTTC
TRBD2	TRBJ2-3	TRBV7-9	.	CASSSGLAGAMADTQYF	TGTGCCAGCAGCTCGGGACTAGCGGGAGCTATGGCAGATACGCAGTATTTT
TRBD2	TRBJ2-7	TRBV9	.	CASSKGSGGLYEQYF	TGTGCCAGCAGCAAAGGGAGCGGGGGGTTGTACGAGCAGTACTTC
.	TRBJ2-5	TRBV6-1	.	CASKDAGETQYF	TGTGCCAGCAAGGATGCGGGAGAGACCCAGTACTTC
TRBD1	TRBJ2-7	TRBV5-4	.	CASSWATGGGYEQYF	TGTGCCAGCAGCTGGGCGACAGGGGGAGGCTACGAGCAGTACTTC